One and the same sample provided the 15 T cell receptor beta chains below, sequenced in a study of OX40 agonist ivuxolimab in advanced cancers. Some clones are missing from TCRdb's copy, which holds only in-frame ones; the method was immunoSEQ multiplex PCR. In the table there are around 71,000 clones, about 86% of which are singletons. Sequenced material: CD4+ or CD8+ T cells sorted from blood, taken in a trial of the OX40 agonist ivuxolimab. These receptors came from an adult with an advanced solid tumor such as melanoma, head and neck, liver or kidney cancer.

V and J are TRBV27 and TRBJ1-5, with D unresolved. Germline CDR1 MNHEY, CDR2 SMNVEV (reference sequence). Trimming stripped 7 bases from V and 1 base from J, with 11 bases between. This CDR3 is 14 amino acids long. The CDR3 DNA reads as TGTGCCAGCAAGGGCCTACTAAGCAATCAGCCCCAGCATTTT. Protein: CASKGLLSNQPQHF.

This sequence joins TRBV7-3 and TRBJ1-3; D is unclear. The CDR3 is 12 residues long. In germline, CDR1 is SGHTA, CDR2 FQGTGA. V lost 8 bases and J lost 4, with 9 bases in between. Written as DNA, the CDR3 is TGTGCCAGCCGAGCAGCAGGAAACACCATATATTTT. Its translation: CASRAAGNTIYF.

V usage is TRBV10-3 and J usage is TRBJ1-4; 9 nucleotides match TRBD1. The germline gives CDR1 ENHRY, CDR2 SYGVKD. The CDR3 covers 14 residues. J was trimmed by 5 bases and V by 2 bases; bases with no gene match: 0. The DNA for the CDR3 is TGTGCCATCAGTGAGGGGACAGGGAATGAAAAACTGTTTTTT. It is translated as CAISEGTGNEKLFF.

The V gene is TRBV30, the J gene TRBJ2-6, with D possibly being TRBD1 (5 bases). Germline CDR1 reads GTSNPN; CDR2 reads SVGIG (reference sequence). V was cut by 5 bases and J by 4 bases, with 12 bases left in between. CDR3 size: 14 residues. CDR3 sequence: CAWDRSTGANVLTF. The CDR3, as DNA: TGTGCCTGGGACAGATCCACAGGGGCCAACGTCCTGACTTTC.

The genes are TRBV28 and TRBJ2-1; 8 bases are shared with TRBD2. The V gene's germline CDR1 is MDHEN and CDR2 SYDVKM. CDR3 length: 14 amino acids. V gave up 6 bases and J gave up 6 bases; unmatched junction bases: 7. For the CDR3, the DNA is TGTGCCAGCAGGGCGCGGGAGGACGCCAATGAGCAGTTCTTC. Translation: CASRAREDANEQFF.

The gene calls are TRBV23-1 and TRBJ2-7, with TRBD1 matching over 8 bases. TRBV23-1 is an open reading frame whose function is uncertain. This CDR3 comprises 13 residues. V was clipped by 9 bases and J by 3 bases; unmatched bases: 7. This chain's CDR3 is CARGTGEFYEQYF. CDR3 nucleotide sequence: TGCGCCAGGGGGACAGGAGAATTCTACGAGCAGTACTTC.

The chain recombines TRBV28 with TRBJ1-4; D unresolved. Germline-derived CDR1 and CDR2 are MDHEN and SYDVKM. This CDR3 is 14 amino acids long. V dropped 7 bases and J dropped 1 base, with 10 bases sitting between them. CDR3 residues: CASTQTGTNEKLFF. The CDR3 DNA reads TGTGCCAGCACCCAGACGGGAACTAATGAAAAACTGTTTTTT.

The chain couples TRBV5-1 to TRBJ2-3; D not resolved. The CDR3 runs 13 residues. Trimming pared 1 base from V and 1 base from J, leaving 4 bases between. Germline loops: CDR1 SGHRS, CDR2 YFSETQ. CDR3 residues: CASSLRGTDTQYF. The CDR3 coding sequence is TGCGCCAGCAGCTTGAGGGGCACAGATACGCAGTATTTT.

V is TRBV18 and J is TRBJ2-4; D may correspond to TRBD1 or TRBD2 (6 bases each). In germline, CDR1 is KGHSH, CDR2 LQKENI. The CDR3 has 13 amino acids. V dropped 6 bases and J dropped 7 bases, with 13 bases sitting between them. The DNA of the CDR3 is TGTGCCAGCTCTCCCGGGGGCGGGAACATTCAGTACTTC. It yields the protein CASSPGGGNIQYF.

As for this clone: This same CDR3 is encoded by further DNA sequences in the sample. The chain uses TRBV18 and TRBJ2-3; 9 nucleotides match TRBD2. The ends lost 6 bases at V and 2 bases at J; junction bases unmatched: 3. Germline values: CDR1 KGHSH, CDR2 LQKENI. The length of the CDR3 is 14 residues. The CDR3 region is CASSPGLATDTQYF. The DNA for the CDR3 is TGTGCCAGCTCCCCGGGACTAGCCACAGATACGCAGTATTTT.

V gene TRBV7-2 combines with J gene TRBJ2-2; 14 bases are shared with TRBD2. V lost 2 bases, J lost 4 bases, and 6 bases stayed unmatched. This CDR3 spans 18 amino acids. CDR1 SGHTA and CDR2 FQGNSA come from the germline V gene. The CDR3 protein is CASSLTGTSGSFTGELFF. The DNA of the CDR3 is TGTGCCAGCAGCTTAACCGGGACTAGCGGGAGTTTCACCGGGGAGCTGTTTTTT.

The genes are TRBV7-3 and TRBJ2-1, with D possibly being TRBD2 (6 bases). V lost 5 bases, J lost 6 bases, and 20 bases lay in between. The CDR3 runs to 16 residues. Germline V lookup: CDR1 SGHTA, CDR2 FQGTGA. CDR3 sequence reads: CASSNRLGIAFNEQFF. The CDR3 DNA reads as TGTGCCAGCAGCAACCGACTAGGGATCGCGTTCAATGAGCAGTTCTTC.

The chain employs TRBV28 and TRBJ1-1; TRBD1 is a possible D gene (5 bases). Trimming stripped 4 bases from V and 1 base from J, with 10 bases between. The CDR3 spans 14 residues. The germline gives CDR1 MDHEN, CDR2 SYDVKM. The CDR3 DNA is TGTGCCAGCAGTTCCCCTACAGGGAACACTGAAGCTTTCTTT. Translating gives CASSSPTGNTEAFF.

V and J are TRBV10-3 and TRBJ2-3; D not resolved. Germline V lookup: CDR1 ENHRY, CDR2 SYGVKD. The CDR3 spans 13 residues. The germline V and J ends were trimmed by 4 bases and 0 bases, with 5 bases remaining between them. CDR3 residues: CAISGPSTDTQYF. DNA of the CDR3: TGTGCCATCAGTGGCCCCAGCACAGATACGCAGTATTTT.

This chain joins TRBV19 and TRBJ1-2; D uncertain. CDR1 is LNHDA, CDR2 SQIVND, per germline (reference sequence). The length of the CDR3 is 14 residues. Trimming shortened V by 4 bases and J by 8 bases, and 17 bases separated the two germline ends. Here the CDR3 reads CASSTAGPLRGYTF. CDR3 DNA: TGTGCCAGTAGTACGGCAGGCCCTTTGCGGGGCTACACCTTC. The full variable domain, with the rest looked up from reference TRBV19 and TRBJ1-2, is DGGITQSPKYLFRKEGQNVTLSCEQNLNHDAMYWYRQDPGQGLRLIYYSQIVNDFQKGDIAEGYSVSREKKESFPLTVTSAQKNPTAFYLCASSTAGPLRGYTFGSGTRLTVV.